The next 26 T cell receptor beta chains were all read from a single sample in a study of T-cell memory formation after mild COVID-19. TCRdb processed the 5' RACE reads anew with MiXCR; each CDR3 protein has one entry. This table holds 150,000 to 200,000 distinct CDR3 sequences, 16% found once. The specimen was PBMCs or a T cell subset sorted from them (not recorded which). These receptors were obtained from an adult woman who had mild COVID-19 (a few samples of this study predate the infection). Cell type and time point are not known.

Ten or more counts support this clonotype. The chain carries TRBV5-1 and TRBJ2-7, with D hard to call. This CDR3 is built from 14 residues. The V end lost 1 base, the J end lost 0 bases, and 8 bases lay between the germline ends. Germline V gene data show CDR1 as SGHRS and CDR2 as YFSETQ. CDR3 loop: CASSLLGSSYEQYF. CDR3 nucleotides: TGCGCCAGCAGCTTGTTAGGCAGCTCCTACGAGCAGTACTTC. Full variable domain (rest looked up from reference TRBV5-1 and TRBJ2-7): KAGVTQTPRYLIKTRGQQVTLSCSPISGHRSVSWYQQTPGQGLQFLFEYFSETQRNKGNFPGRFSGRQFSNSRSEMNVSTLELGDSALYLCASSLLGSSYEQYFGPGTRLTVT.

The V and J genes are TRBV12-3 or TRBV12-4 and TRBJ2-7; perhaps TRBD1 as D (6 bases). The CDR3 has 16 amino acids. Trimming removed 5 bases at V and 5 bases at J, with 22 bases between. CDR3 nucleotides: TGTGCCAGCAGTACAGCCGGACAGCTGCTATCCCACGAGCAGTACTTC. As protein: CASSTAGQLLSHEQYF.

The chain joins TRBV23-1 to TRBJ2-3, with D maybe TRBD1 (5 bases). TRBV23-1 qualifies as an ORF whose function is uncertain. CDR3 length: 17 amino acids. V shed 0 bases and J shed 2 bases, with 15 bases lying between them. CDR3 region: CASSQSWQGPSTDTQYF. As DNA, the CDR3 is TGCGCCAGCAGTCAATCGTGGCAGGGCCCCTCCACAGATACGCAGTATTTT.

The gene calls are TRBV20-1 and TRBJ2-5, with D possibly being TRBD2 (6 bases). This CDR3 comprises 12 residues. Trimming took 3 bases from V and 1 from J, leaving 6 bases between them. Germline V lookup: CDR1 DFQATT, CDR2 SNEGSKA (reference sequence). The CDR3 sequence: CSAREGQETQYF. The CDR3 coding sequence is TGCAGTGCTAGGGAGGGCCAAGAGACCCAGTACTTC.

The chain combines TRBV3-1 with TRBJ1-1, with D possibly being TRBD1 (5 bases). Trimming shortened V by 4 bases and J by 6 bases, and 12 bases separated the two germline ends. The CDR3 totals 13 residues. Germline V lookup: CDR1 LGHDT, CDR2 YNNKEL (reference sequence). DNA for the CDR3: TGTGCCAGCAGCCCCAGTGGGGGGGCTGAAGCTTTCTTT. It is translated as CASSPSGGAEAFF.

J is TRBJ2-5 and V is TRBV7-2; 8 nucleotides match TRBD1. Germline V lookup: CDR1 SGHTA, CDR2 FQGNSA. V dropped 2 bases and J dropped 3; count of bases not matched to a gene: 2. There are 14 residues in the CDR3. In DNA, the CDR3 is TGTGCCAGCAGCTTAAGACAGGGGAAAGAGACCCAGTACTTC. It encodes CASSLRQGKETQYF.

The table lists this clonotype with a few counts. J is TRBJ2-1 and V is TRBV12-3 or TRBV12-4; 15 nucleotides agree with TRBD2. Trimming took 6 bases from V and 4 from J; bases not matched to a gene: 1. The CDR3 has 15 amino acids. CDR3 sequence reads: CASRGLAGGYNEQFF. In DNA, the CDR3 is TGTGCCAGCAGGGGACTAGCGGGGGGATACAATGAGCAGTTCTTC.

The chain has TRBV2 and TRBJ2-3; TRBD1 matches at 7 bases. The V gene's germline CDR1 is SNHLY and CDR2 FYNNEI. V shed 6 bases, J shed 15 bases, and the junction held 12 bases outside the gene matches. The CDR3 has 12 residues. CDR3 protein: CASSETGATNYF. CDR3 nucleotide sequence: TGTGCCAGCAGCGAAACAGGGGCGACCAACTATTTT.

J is TRBJ2-3 and V is TRBV2, with 7 nucleotides matching TRBD2. The CDR3 runs to 12 residues. The germline gives CDR1 SNHLY, CDR2 FYNNEI. The V gene end was trimmed by 4 bases and the J gene end by 6 bases; junction bases not matched to a gene: 1. CDR3 in amino acids: CASSVRGDTQYF. DNA for the CDR3: TGTGCCAGCAGTGTGCGGGGGGATACGCAGTATTTT.

Notes on this clonotype: Relative to the germline gene, one junction end is altered; a read error may explain this. The CDR3 DNA is TGTGCCAGCAGCTTAGCCCCAGTCGGGACAGGAGAAAAGTTT. This sequence encodes CASSLAPVGTGEKF. The rearrangement uses TRBV11-2 and TRBJ2-3; 8 bases match TRBD1. CDR1 and CDR2 (germline): SGHAT, FQNNGV. This CDR3 contains 14 residues.

This clonotype was recorded a few times. The chain joins TRBV19 to TRBJ2-5; TRBD1 matches at 10 bases. Germline loops: CDR1 LNHDA, CDR2 SQIVND (reference sequence). The CDR3 is made up of 15 amino acids. V was pared by 4 bases and J by 4 bases, with 6 bases of the junction left unmatched. The CDR3 region has the DNA TGTGCCAGTAGTACCGGGGGGACAGGGGTAGAGACCCAGTACTTC. Amino acid sequence: CASSTGGTGVETQYF.

This clonotype has only a few counts. The V and J genes are TRBV4-3 and TRBJ1-1; unclear D gene. Trimming pared 0 bases from V and 1 base from J, leaving 6 bases between. CDR1 LGHNA and CDR2 YSLEER come from the germline V gene. The CDR3 consists of 14 residues. This chain's CDR3 is CASSQEGANTEAFF. CDR3 nucleotide sequence: TGCGCCAGCAGCCAAGAGGGCGCGAACACTGAAGCTTTCTTT.

The gene calls are TRBV3-1 and TRBJ1-1; a possible D gene is TRBD1 (5 bases). Germline V gives CDR1 LGHDT, CDR2 YNNKEL (reference sequence). This CDR3 region has 12 residues. V lost 9 bases and J lost 3, with 11 bases in between. CDR3 protein: CASGGRDTEAFF. CDR3 in DNA: TGTGCCAGTGGGGGTAGGGACACTGAAGCTTTCTTT.

This clonotype has more than one count but fewer than ten. The rearrangement links TRBV11-2 to TRBJ2-5; 10 nucleotides agree with TRBD2. The CDR3 is 15 amino acids. Germline assignment: CDR1 SGHAT and CDR2 FQNNGV. J lost 2 bases, V lost 5 bases, and 5 bases had no gene match. The CDR3 nucleotides are TGTGCCAGCAGCGTGGGGACTAGCGCACAAGAGACCCAGTACTTC. Protein: CASSVGTSAQETQYF.

This clonotype came up a few times. The gene calls are TRBV3-1 and TRBJ2-2; perhaps TRBD1 as D (5 bases). V was cut by 0 bases and J by 6 bases, with 14 bases left in between. The CDR3 extends over 16 amino acids. Germline V lookup: CDR1 LGHDT, CDR2 YNNKEL (reference sequence). In nucleotides, the CDR3 is TGTGCCAGCAGCCAAGATTGGCAGGGTCGGGCCGGGGAGCTGTTTTTT. Amino acid sequence: CASSQDWQGRAGELFF.

This clonotype showed up just a few times. The V and J genes are TRBV7-9 and TRBJ2-2; 14 bases agree with TRBD2. The J segment lost 4 bases and the V segment lost 3 bases, leaving 7 bases of the junction unmatched. The V gene's germline CDR1 is SEHNR and CDR2 FQNEAQ (reference sequence). The CDR3 contains 18 residues. The chain's CDR3 is CASSFMGLAGEGTGELFF. In DNA form, the CDR3 reads TGTGCCAGCAGCTTCATGGGACTAGCGGGAGAGGGCACCGGGGAGCTGTTTTTT.

The chain couples TRBV29-1 to TRBJ1-2, with D unresolved. CDR3 length: 11 residues. Germline V gene lookup returns CDR1 SQVTM and CDR2 ANQGSEA. Trimming shortened V by 7 bases and J by 1 base, and 7 bases separated the two germline ends. In DNA form, the CDR3 reads TGCAGCGGAGCATTTAACTATGGCTACACCTTC. This codes for CSGAFNYGYTF.

The V and J genes are TRBV6-4 and TRBJ2-3, with TRBD2 matching over 10 bases. J lost 4 bases, V lost 0 bases, and 1 base had no gene match. CDR3 length equals 15 residues. Germline V gene sequence: CDR1 MRHNA, CDR2 SNTAGT. CDR3 protein: CASSDSSGGADTQYF. CDR3 in DNA: TGTGCCAGCAGTGACTCGAGCGGGGGGGCAGATACGCAGTATTTT.

This sequence joins TRBV5-1 and TRBJ2-1; D not resolved. The V gene's germline CDR1 is SGHRS and CDR2 YFSETQ. This CDR3 region has 14 residues. The V gene lost 0 bases and the J gene lost 6 bases, with 10 bases spanning the gap. CDR3 bases: TGCGCCAGCAGCTTGGCGGGCGGTTCCAATGAGCAGTTCTTC. Residues: CASSLAGGSNEQFF. The entire variable domain, with the rest obtained from reference TRBV5-1 and TRBJ2-1, is as follows: KAGVTQTPRYLIKTRGQQVTLSCSPISGHRSVSWYQQTPGQGLQFLFEYFSETQRNKGNFPGRFSGRQFSNSRSEMNVSTLELGDSALYLCASSLAGGSNEQFFGPGTRLTVL.

This clonotype was observed a handful of times. V usage is TRBV5-1 and J usage is TRBJ1-2; D unresolved. CDR3 size: 15 residues. Trimming pared 4 bases from V and 0 bases from J, leaving 13 bases between. In germline, CDR1 is SGHRS, CDR2 YFSETQ. CDR3 in DNA: TGCGCCAGCAGCCGTGGAAATGGAGCTAACTATGGCTACACCTTC. Translating gives CASSRGNGANYGYTF. The full variable domain, completed using reference TRBV5-1 and TRBJ1-2, is KAGVTQTPRYLIKTRGQQVTLSCSPISGHRSVSWYQQTPGQGLQFLFEYFSETQRNKGNFPGRFSGRQFSNSRSEMNVSTLELGDSALYLCASSRGNGANYGYTFGSGTRLTVV.

DNA of the CDR3: TGCGCCAGCAGCTTTAGCGGGGGGGCACAGACCCAGTACTTC. Residues: CASSFSGGAQTQYF. V gene TRBV5-1 combines with J gene TRBJ2-5; 11 positions agree with TRBD2. After removal of 2 bases from V and 6 bases from J, the junction contained 3 bases not matched to a gene. The CDR3 consists of 14 residues. Per germline, CDR1 SGHRS and CDR2 YFSETQ.

V is TRBV5-1 and J is TRBJ2-1; 9 bases are shared with TRBD2. Germline CDR1 and CDR2: SGHRS and YFSETQ. This CDR3 contains 16 residues. Losses at the gene ends were 0 bases for V and 10 bases for J; bases not matched to a gene: 11. CDR3 sequence reads: CASSLGAASGNEEQFF. The CDR3 DNA is TGCGCCAGCAGCTTGGGGGCGGCTAGCGGGAACGAGGAGCAGTTCTTC.

This clonotype was detected a few times. The V and J genes are TRBV20-1 and TRBJ2-2, with D perhaps assigned TRBD1 or TRBD2 (5 bases each). The CDR3 sequence is 15 residues long. Germline V CDR1 and CDR2: DFQATT, SNEGSKA (reference sequence). Trimming cost V 0 bases and J 8 bases, with 16 bases left between them. CDR3 loop: CSARDLNKGPGELFF. The CDR3, as DNA: TGCAGTGCTAGAGATCTTAATAAGGGACCTGGGGAGCTGTTTTTT.

This CDR3 is CASRLTSGGSTDTQYF. The DNA of the CDR3 is TGTGCCAGCAGGTTGACTAGCGGGGGTAGCACAGATACGCAGTATTTT. V is TRBV12-3 or TRBV12-4 and J is TRBJ2-3; TRBD2 matches at 12 bases. J gave up 0 bases and V 6 bases, and 4 bases lay outside the gene matches. The CDR3 has 16 amino acids.

Only a few counts were recorded for this clonotype. V gene TRBV2 combines with J gene TRBJ2-7; 7 positions agree with TRBD1. Germline V gene data show CDR1 as SNHLY and CDR2 as FYNNEI. V lost 7 bases and J lost 11; bases outside the gene matches: 11. CDR3 size: 12 residues. The CDR3 protein is CASKGARPAEYF. As DNA, the CDR3 is TGTGCCAGCAAGGGGGCGCGGCCAGCGGAGTACTTC.

The gene calls are TRBV9 and TRBJ2-7, with 9 bases aligning to TRBD1. The germline CDR1 and CDR2 sequences are SGDLS and YYNGEE. The J segment lost 3 bases and the V segment lost 7 bases, leaving 11 bases of the junction unmatched. CDR3 length equals 15 residues. CDR3 region: CASASGTGLFYEQYF. Written as DNA, the CDR3 is TGTGCCAGCGCTTCCGGGACAGGGCTCTTCTACGAGCAGTACTTC.